Listed below are T cell receptor beta chains from one sample, sequenced in a study of OX40 agonist ivuxolimab in advanced cancers. The repertoire was sequenced with immunoSEQ multiplex PCR; TCRdb's copy has only in-frame clones and lacks some. The sample lists 75,000 or so clones; 84% were seen once. The input for sequencing was CD4+ or CD8+ T cells sorted from blood, taken in a trial of the OX40 agonist ivuxolimab. The receptors derive from an adult with an advanced solid tumor such as melanoma, head and neck, liver or kidney cancer. The CDR3 runs from the conserved cysteine through the conserved F or W. The D gene is left open where the match is weak. Clone size is not always given. Where it is, it says once, few, many or a class for expanded clones.

>TRBV7-2|TRBJ1-3|NA|NA
CASSPLASSGNTIYF
TGTGCCAGCAGCCCGCTGGCCAGCTCTGGAAACACCATATATTTT
>TRBV27|TRBJ1-2|few|NA
CASSKEAADYGYTF
TGTGCCAGCAGTAAGGAGGCAGCCGACTATGGCTACACCTTC
>TRBV11-2|TRBJ2-7|NA|NA
CASSLRGAGHSYEQYF
TGTGCCAGCAGCTTACGGGGCGCAGGTCATTCCTACGAGCAGTACTTC
>TRBV5-1|TRBJ1-6|few|NA
CASSLTPGAGNSPLHF
TGCGCCAGCAGCTTGACCCCCGGGGCGGGTAATTCACCCCTCCACTTT
>TRBV30|TRBJ2-3|NA|TRBD2
CAWSGGGPDTQYF
TGTGCCTGGAGTGGGGGGGGTCCAGATACGCAGTATTTT
>TRBV19|TRBJ2-1|NA|TRBD2
CASSTGTSSYNEQFF
TGTGCCAGTAGCACCGGGACTAGCTCCTACAATGAGCAGTTCTTC
>TRBV4-1|TRBJ2-2|NA|NA
CASSVLQPTGELFF
TGCGCCAGCAGCGTTTTGCAGCCCACCGGGGAGCTGTTTTTT
>TRBV30|TRBJ2-7|NA|TRBD1
CAWSDGQGVNEQYF
TGTGCCTGGAGTGACGGACAGGGGGTCAACGAGCAGTACTTC
>TRBV27|TRBJ2-5|NA|TRBD1
CASSPSGQGASVTQYF
TGTGCCAGCAGTCCGTCGGGACAGGGGGCTTCCGTGACCCAGTACTTC
>TRBV7-9|TRBJ2-5|NA|TRBD1
CASSSYQGARQETQYF
TGTGCCAGCAGCTCATACCAGGGGGCGCGTCAAGAGACCCAGTACTTC
>TRBV18|TRBJ2-7|NA|NA
CASSPVGQVRGYEQYF
TGTGCCAGCTCACCAGTCGGGCAGGTACGGGGGTACGAGCAGTACTTC
>TRBV5-1|TRBJ2-5|NA|NA
CASSLRLGAETQYF
TGCGCCAGCAGCCTGCGATTGGGAGCAGAGACCCAGTACTTC